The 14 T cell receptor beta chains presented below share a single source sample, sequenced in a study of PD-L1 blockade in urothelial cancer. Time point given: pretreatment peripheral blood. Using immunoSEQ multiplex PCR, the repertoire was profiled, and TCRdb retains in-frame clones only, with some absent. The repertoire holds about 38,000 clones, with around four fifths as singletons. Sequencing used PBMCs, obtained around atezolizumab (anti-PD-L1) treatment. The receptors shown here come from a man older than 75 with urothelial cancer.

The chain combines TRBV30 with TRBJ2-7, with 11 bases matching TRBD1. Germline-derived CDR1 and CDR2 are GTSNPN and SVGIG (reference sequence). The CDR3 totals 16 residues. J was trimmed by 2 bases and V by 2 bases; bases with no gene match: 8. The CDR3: CAWSKAPGQGAYEQYF. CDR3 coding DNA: TGTGCCTGGAGTAAAGCACCGGGACAGGGGGCCTACGAGCAGTACTTC.

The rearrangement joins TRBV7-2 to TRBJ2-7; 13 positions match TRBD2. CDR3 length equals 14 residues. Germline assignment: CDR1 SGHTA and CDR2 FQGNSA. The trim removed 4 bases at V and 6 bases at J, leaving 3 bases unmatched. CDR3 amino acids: CASSWGLAGSEQYF. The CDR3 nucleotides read TGTGCCAGCAGCTGGGGACTAGCGGGAAGCGAGCAGTACTTC.

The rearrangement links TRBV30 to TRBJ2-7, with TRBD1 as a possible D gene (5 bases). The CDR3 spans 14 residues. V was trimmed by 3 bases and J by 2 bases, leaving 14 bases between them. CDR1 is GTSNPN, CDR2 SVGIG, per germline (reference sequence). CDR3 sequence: CAWRGVGSTYEQYF. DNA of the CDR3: TGTGCCTGGAGAGGGGTAGGCAGTACCTACGAGCAGTACTTC.

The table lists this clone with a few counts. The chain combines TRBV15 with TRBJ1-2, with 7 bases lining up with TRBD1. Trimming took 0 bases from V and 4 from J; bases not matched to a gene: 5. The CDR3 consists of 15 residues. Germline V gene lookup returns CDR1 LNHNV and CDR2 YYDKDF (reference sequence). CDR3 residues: CATSRERQGVYGYTF. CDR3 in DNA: TGTGCCACCAGCAGAGAGAGGCAGGGGGTCTATGGCTACACCTTC.

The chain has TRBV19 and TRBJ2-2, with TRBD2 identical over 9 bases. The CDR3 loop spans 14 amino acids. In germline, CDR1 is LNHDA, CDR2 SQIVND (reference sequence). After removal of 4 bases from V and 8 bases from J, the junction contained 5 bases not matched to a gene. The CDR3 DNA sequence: TGTGCCAGTAGTAGGCGGGAGGGAGCGGGGGAGCTGTTTTTT. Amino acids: CASSRREGAGELFF.

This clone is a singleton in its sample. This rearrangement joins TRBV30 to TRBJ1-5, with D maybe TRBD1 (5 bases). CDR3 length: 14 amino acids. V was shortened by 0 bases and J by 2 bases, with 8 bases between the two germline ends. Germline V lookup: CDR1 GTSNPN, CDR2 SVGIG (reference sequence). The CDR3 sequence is CAWSVGVGNQPQHF. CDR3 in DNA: TGTGCCTGGAGTGTAGGGGTCGGCAATCAGCCCCAGCATTTT.

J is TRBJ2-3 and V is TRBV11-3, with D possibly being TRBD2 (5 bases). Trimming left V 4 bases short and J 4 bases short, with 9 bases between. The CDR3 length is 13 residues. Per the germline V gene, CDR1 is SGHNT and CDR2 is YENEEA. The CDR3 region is CASSSSGADTQYF. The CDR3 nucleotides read TGTGCCAGCAGCTCGTCCGGGGCAGATACGCAGTATTTT.

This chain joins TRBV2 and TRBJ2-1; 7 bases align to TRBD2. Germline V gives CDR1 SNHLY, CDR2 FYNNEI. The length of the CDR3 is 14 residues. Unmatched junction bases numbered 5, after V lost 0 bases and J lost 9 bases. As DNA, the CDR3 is TGTGCCAGCAGTGAAGCAGCGGGGCCATTTGAGCAGTTCTTC. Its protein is CASSEAAGPFEQFF.

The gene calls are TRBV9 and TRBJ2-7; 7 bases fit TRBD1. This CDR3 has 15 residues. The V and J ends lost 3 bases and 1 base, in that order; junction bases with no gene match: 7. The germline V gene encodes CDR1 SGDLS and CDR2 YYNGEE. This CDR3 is CASSAYPTGSYEQYF. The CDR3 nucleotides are TGTGCCAGCAGCGCCTATCCGACAGGGTCCTACGAGCAGTACTTC.

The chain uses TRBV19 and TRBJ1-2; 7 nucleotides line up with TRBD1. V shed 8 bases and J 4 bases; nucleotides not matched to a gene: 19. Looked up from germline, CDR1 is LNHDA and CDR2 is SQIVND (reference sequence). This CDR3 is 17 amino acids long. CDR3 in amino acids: CASCNLKTGIYGYGYTF. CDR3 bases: TGTGCCAGTTGCAACCTAAAGACAGGGATCTATGGCTATGGCTACACCTTC.

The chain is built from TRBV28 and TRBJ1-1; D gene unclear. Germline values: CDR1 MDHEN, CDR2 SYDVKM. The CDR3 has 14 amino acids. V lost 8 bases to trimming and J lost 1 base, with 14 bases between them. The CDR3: CASRDTGRNTEAFF. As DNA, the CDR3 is TGTGCCAGCCGCGATACCGGGAGGAACACTGAAGCTTTCTTT.

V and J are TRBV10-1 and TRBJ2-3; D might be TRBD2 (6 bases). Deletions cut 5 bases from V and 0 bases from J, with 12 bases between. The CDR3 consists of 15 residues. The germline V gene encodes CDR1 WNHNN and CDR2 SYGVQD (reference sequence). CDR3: CASSPGTGSTDTQYF. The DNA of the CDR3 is TGCGCCAGCAGTCCGGGGACTGGGAGCACAGATACGCAGTATTTT.

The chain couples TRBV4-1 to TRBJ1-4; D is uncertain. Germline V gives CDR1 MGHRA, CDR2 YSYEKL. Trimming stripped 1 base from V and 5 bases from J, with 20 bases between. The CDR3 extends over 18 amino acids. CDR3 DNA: TGCGCCAGCAGCCAAGGGGTCACGGCGGCGCCCGGCAATGAAAAACTGTTTTTT. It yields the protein CASSQGVTAAPGNEKLFF.

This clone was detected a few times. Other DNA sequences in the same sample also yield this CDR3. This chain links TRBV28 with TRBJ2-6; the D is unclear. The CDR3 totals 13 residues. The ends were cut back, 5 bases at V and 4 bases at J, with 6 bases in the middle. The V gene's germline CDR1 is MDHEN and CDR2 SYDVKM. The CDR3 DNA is TGTGCCAGCAGTCTTTCCGGGGCCAACGTCCTGACTTTC. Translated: CASSLSGANVLTF.